Shown below are 17 T cell receptor beta chains from a single sample sequenced in a study of blood T cell repertoires in COVID-19. Method: immunoSEQ multiplex PCR; TCRdb's copy keeps in-frame clones and lacks some. This sample yields over 150,000 clones, of which nearly 90% are seen a single time; around 17% belongs to the top ten. Sequencing input: peripheral blood. These TCRs come from a man aged 45-60 years with COVID-19, enrolled during active disease.

V is TRBV7-3 and J is TRBJ2-1, with 7 bases lining up with TRBD1. Trimming cost V 4 bases and J 7 bases; bases outside gene matches: 10. CDR3 length: 15 residues. Germline V gene sequence: CDR1 SGHTA, CDR2 FQGTGA. In DNA form, the CDR3 reads TGTGCCAGCAGCTCAACTCGGGACAGCCAGAATGAGCAGTTCTTC. This sequence encodes CASSSTRDSQNEQFF.

This chain joins TRBV27 and TRBJ2-1; maybe TRBD1 (6 bases). The CDR3 sequence is 13 residues long. From germline, CDR1 is MNHEY and CDR2 SMNVEV (reference sequence). V lost 5 bases to trimming and J lost 6 bases, with 11 bases between them. The CDR3, as DNA: TGTGCCAGCAGTCTCGACAGGTTCAATGAGCAGTTCTTC. Translating it yields CASSLDRFNEQFF.

This chain uses TRBV12-3 or TRBV12-4 with TRBJ1-5; 9 nucleotides match TRBD1. V lost 6 bases and J lost 9; bases outside the gene matches: 6. The CDR3 has 13 residues. CDR3 nucleotides: TGTGCCAGCAGAGGGACAGGGACTGGGCCCCAGCATTTT. This sequence encodes CASRGTGTGPQHF.

V is TRBV7-2 and J is TRBJ1-1, with 7 bases lining up with TRBD1. The CDR3 has 13 amino acids. V was clipped by 3 bases and J by 3 bases; unmatched bases: 1. CDR1 SGHTA and CDR2 FQGNSA come from the germline V gene. The CDR3 region is CASSFGQDTEAFF. CDR3 coding DNA: TGTGCCAGCAGCTTCGGACAGGACACTGAAGCTTTCTTT.

V and J are TRBV3-1 (or the pseudogene TRBV3-2) and TRBJ1-5, with 7 bases that match TRBD1. V gave up 2 bases and J gave up 3 bases; unmatched junction bases: 10. The germline V gene has CDR1 LGHDT and CDR2 YNNKEL (reference sequence). This CDR3 has 17 residues. The CDR3 region is CASSQSGDSHYNQPQHF. The DNA for the CDR3 is TGTGCCAGCAGCCAATCAGGGGACAGCCACTACAATCAGCCCCAGCATTTT.

The chain recombines TRBV3-1 (or the pseudogene TRBV3-2) with TRBJ2-3, with D perhaps matching TRBD2 (7 bases). V was clipped by 2 bases and J by 2 bases, with 14 bases between them. The CDR3 contains 16 residues. The V gene's germline CDR1 is LGHDT and CDR2 YNNKEL (reference sequence). Written as DNA, the CDR3 is TGTGCCAGCAGCCAAAACGCGGGGGCTAACACAGATACGCAGTATTTT. Its translation is CASSQNAGANTDTQYF.

The chain employs TRBV30 and TRBJ1-1; tentative D call: TRBD1 (5 bases). V lost 2 bases, J lost 6 bases, and 10 bases lay in between. Germline V CDR1 and CDR2: GTSNPN, SVGIG (reference sequence). This CDR3 has 12 residues. CDR3 bases: TGTGCCTGGAGTAAGGGGTTGGCTGAAGCTTTCTTT. The encoded protein is CAWSKGLAEAFF.

The chain combines TRBV6-2 or TRBV6-3 with TRBJ1-5; no reliable D call. Trimming pared 0 bases from V and 7 bases from J, leaving 4 bases between. This CDR3 contains 12 residues. Germline V gene data show CDR1 as MNHEY and CDR2 as SVGEGT. This CDR3 is CASSYSGQPQHF. CDR3 sequence (DNA): TGTGCCAGCAGTTACTCCGGGCAGCCCCAGCATTTT.

The sample holds one count of this clone. CDR3 coding DNA: TGTGCCAGTAGTCCCAGCTCCTACGAGCAGTACTTC. Protein: CASSPSSYEQYF. This chain links TRBV19 with TRBJ2-7; D is uncertain. Germline CDR1 reads LNHDA; CDR2 reads SQIVND (reference sequence). The CDR3 loop spans 12 amino acids. The V gene lost 5 bases and the J gene lost 0 bases, with 5 bases spanning the gap. The full variable domain, rest sourced from reference TRBV19 and TRBJ2-7, is DGGITQSPKYLFRKEGQNVTLSCEQNLNHDAMYWYRQDPGQGLRLIYYSQIVNDFQKGDIAEGYSVSREKKESFPLTVTSAQKNPTAFYLCASSPSSYEQYFGPGTRLTVT.

This clone was detected once. The V gene is TRBV2, the J gene TRBJ1-5; D possibly corresponds to TRBD1 (5 bases). Germline-derived CDR1 and CDR2 are SNHLY and FYNNEI. The length of the CDR3 is 15 residues. Trimming took off 2 bases at V and 7 bases at J, with 15 bases between the two ends. DNA for the CDR3: TGTGCCAGCAGTGAAATGTCAGGGAGGCTCCAGCCCCAGCATTTT. Amino acids: CASSEMSGRLQPQHF.

Written as DNA, the CDR3 is TGTGCCAGCACCCTTGAAGGGGGTCCTGGGGAGACCCAGTACTTC. This gives the protein CASTLEGGPGETQYF. The rearrangement joins TRBV5-5 to TRBJ2-5; tentative D call: TRBD1 (6 bases). The ends were cut back, 6 bases at V and 5 bases at J, with 20 bases in the middle. The CDR3 is made up of 15 amino acids. From germline, CDR1 is SGHKS and CDR2 YYEKEE (reference sequence).

The chain carries TRBV10-2 and TRBJ1-5; TRBD1 is a possible D gene (5 bases). The CDR3 spans 15 residues. V was clipped by 6 bases and J by 2 bases, with 14 bases between them. CDR1 is WSHSY and CDR2 is SAAADI in the germline V gene. CDR3 protein: CASRETQERNQPQHF. The DNA for the CDR3 is TGCGCCAGCAGGGAGACACAGGAACGCAATCAGCCCCAGCATTTT.

The CDR3 nucleotides read TGTGCCAGCTCCAACGGGGTTAGCAATCAGCCCCAGCATTTT. It encodes CASSNGVSNQPQHF. The V gene is TRBV2, the J gene TRBJ1-5, with unresolved D. Trimming took off 8 bases at V and 0 bases at J, with 11 bases between the two ends. The CDR3 runs to 14 residues. Per the germline V gene, CDR1 is SNHLY and CDR2 is FYNNEI.

This clone has a handful of counts. This sequence joins TRBV11-3 and TRBJ2-5, with TRBD1 identical over 7 bases. The CDR3 consists of 12 residues. The germline V gene encodes CDR1 SGHNT and CDR2 YENEEA. Trimming at V came to 6 bases and at J to 5 bases, leaving 3 bases not matched to a gene. CDR3 loop: CASSDRDETQYF. CDR3 coding DNA: TGTGCCAGCAGTGACAGGGACGAGACCCAGTACTTC.

The count of this clone is one. J is TRBJ1-5 and V is TRBV6-2 or TRBV6-3, with D tentatively TRBD1 (5 bases). The CDR3 is made up of 18 amino acids. Trimming cost V 6 bases and J 1 base, with 22 bases left between them. CDR1 and CDR2 (germline): MNHEY, SVGEGT. The CDR3 bases are TGTGCCAGCAGCCGAGACAGTCAGGGAATATCCAGCAATCAGCCCCAGCATTTT. It is translated as CASSRDSQGISSNQPQHF.

The CDR3 spells CASSLASDHTDTQYF. The CDR3 DNA reads as TGTGCCAGCAGCTTAGCTAGCGACCACACAGATACGCAGTATTTT. The V gene is TRBV7-2, the J gene TRBJ2-3; the D gene is possibly TRBD2 (5 bases). The germline gives CDR1 SGHTA, CDR2 FQGNSA. This CDR3 region has 15 residues. V was pared by 0 bases and J by 2 bases, with 9 bases between.

The J gene is TRBJ2-7, the V gene TRBV5-6, with 8 nucleotides matching TRBD1. This CDR3 has 15 amino acids. The germline V gene has CDR1 SGHDT and CDR2 YYEEEE. The V and J ends lost 3 bases and 3 bases, in that order; junction bases with no gene match: 8. CDR3 amino acids: CASSYRDRLSYEQYF. CDR3 bases: TGTGCCAGCAGCTACCGGGACAGGTTAAGCTACGAGCAGTACTTC.